What follows are 19 T cell receptor beta chains derived from one specimen sequenced in a study of cytomegalovirus exposure and HLA in healthy donors (dated by TCRdb to about 2017). The library relied on the immunoSEQ multiplex PCR assay. The multiplex PCR relied on a mix of 60 forward primers for TCR Vbeta segments and 13 reverse primers for TCR Jbeta segments. This is the immuneACCESS table as TCRdb keeps it, with only in-frame sequences that have V and J called. A part of the clones is gone; compared with another copy, unresolved V genes explain less than half, and the rest is unexplained. Per the sample table, the count is about 130,000 clones. The ten largest account for roughly 1.4% of the sample. Sequenced: PBMCs. These TCRs come from a woman aged 35 to 49 in good health and CMV-seronegative.

This chain links TRBV15 with TRBJ1-1; TRBD1 agrees at 10 bases. CDR1 is LNHNV and CDR2 is YYDKDF in the germline V gene (reference sequence). CDR3 length equals 15 residues. The V and J ends lost 5 bases and 5 bases, in that order; junction bases with no gene match: 8. The CDR3 DNA sequence: TGTGCCACCAGCCCATGGACAGGGGGAGGGACTGAAGCTTTCTTT. It encodes CATSPWTGGGTEAFF.

J is TRBJ1-1 and V is TRBV5-3; D remains unclear. TRBV5-3 is identified as an open reading frame with a role that is uncertain. The CDR3 is 15 residues long. V shed 4 bases and J shed 1 base, with 14 bases lying between them. CDR3 coding DNA: TGTGCCAGAAGCCTAGCGGGAGGGAAGAACACTGAAGCTTTCTTT. It translates to CARSLAGGKNTEAFF.

This sequence joins TRBV11-3 and TRBJ2-1; D is unresolved. This CDR3 is built from 13 residues. V lost 5 bases to trimming and J lost 9 bases, with 14 bases between them. CDR1 is SGHNT and CDR2 is YENEEA in the germline V gene. CDR3 DNA sequence: TGTGCCAGCAGCCGAACACATTCAGGTGAGCAGTTCTTC. This encodes CASSRTHSGEQFF. Full variable domain (missing parts from reference TRBV11-3 and TRBJ2-1): EAGVVQSPRYKIIEKKQPVAFWCNPISGHNTLYWYLQNLGQGPELLIRYENEEAVDDSQLPKDRFSAERLKGVDSTLKIQPAELGDSAVYLCASSRTHSGEQFFGPGTRLTVL.

The chain is built from TRBV11-1 and TRBJ2-3; 9 bases map to TRBD2. The CDR3 extends over 17 amino acids. V lost 1 base to trimming and J lost 5 bases; unmatched junction nucleotides: 10. In germline, CDR1 is SGHAT, CDR2 FQDESV (reference sequence). This CDR3 is CASSLDILAGGRDTQYF. DNA for the CDR3: TGTGCCAGCAGCTTAGATATCCTGGCGGGGGGGCGAGATACGCAGTATTTT.

The chain carries TRBV19 and TRBJ1-2; TRBD1 might be the D (6 bases). Germline V gives CDR1 LNHDA, CDR2 SQIVND (reference sequence). Deletions cut 3 bases from V and 1 base from J, with 9 bases between. The CDR3 is 14 amino acids. This CDR3 is CASSITGINYGYTF. CDR3 DNA sequence: TGTGCCAGTAGTATCACAGGGATTAACTATGGCTACACCTTC.

The gene calls are TRBV5-1 and TRBJ1-1, with 9 bases identical to TRBD1. CDR3 size: 14 residues. V was clipped by 2 bases and J by 6 bases; unmatched bases: 5. Germline CDR1 and CDR2: SGHRS and YFSETQ. In DNA, the CDR3 is TGCGCCAGCAGCTTCTGGACAGGGGAGCCTGAAGCTTTCTTT. Protein sequence: CASSFWTGEPEAFF. Together with reference TRBV5-1 and TRBJ1-1, the CDR3 gives the full variable domain: KAGVTQTPRYLIKTRGQQVTLSCSPISGHRSVSWYQQTPGQGLQFLFEYFSETQRNKGNFPGRFSGRQFSNSRSEMNVSTLELGDSALYLCASSFWTGEPEAFFGQGTRLTVV.

The chain has TRBV19 and TRBJ2-3; D may be TRBD1 (6 bases). This CDR3 is 14 amino acids long. Germline V gene lookup returns CDR1 LNHDA and CDR2 SQIVND (reference sequence). The V end lost 5 bases, the J end lost 6 bases, and 15 bases lay between the germline ends. CDR3 loop: CASSPGYREDTQYF. Here the CDR3 DNA reads TGTGCCAGTAGTCCGGGCTACAGGGAGGATACGCAGTATTTT.

This chain uses TRBV7-2 with TRBJ1-3, with a tentative D call TRBD1 (6 bases). Germline assignment: CDR1 SGHTA and CDR2 FQGNSA. The CDR3 length is 18 residues. Trimming stripped 2 bases from V and 0 bases from J, with 17 bases between. In nucleotides, the CDR3 is TGTGCCAGCAGCTTAAGGGGGGGTCCAATACGCTCTGGAAACACCATATATTTT. This encodes CASSLRGGPIRSGNTIYF.

The chain recombines TRBV19 with TRBJ1-5, with D perhaps TRBD1 (5 bases). This CDR3 contains 16 residues. The V gene's germline CDR1 is LNHDA and CDR2 SQIVND (reference sequence). Trimming removed 3 bases from V and 0 bases from J, with 12 bases in between. The CDR3 DNA is TGTGCCAGTAGTATCCAGGGTGCTTATAGCAATCAGCCCCAGCATTTT. Translation: CASSIQGAYSNQPQHF.

The chain is built from TRBV15 and TRBJ1-2, with D uncertain. The CDR3 extends over 12 amino acids. CDR1 and CDR2 (germline): LNHNV, YYDKDF (reference sequence). V lost 0 bases and J 8 bases, leaving 7 bases between the germline ends. The CDR3 bases are TGTGCCACCAGCAGAGATAGATTGGGCTACACCTTC. Its protein product is CATSRDRLGYTF.

On this clone: At the DNA level, this CDR3 is encoded by other sequences in the same sample as well. The chain carries TRBV11-2 and TRBJ1-1; D possibly corresponds to TRBD1 (6 bases). The germline V gene encodes CDR1 SGHAT and CDR2 FQNNGV. There are 14 residues in the CDR3. V was cut by 2 bases and J by 5 bases, with 12 bases left in between. DNA of the CDR3: TGTGCCAGCAGCTTAACGGGGCAGGGGACTGAAGCTTTCTTT. Translation: CASSLTGQGTEAFF. The complete variable domain, with remaining parts taken from reference TRBV11-2 and TRBJ1-1, reads EAGVAQSPRYKIIEKRQSVAFWCNPISGHATLYWYQQILGQGPKLLIQFQNNGVVDDSQLPKDRFSAERLKGVDSTLKIQPAKLEDSAVYLCASSLTGQGTEAFFGQGTRLTVV.

This CDR3 reads CASSTGDRNTGELFF. CDR3 DNA: TGTGCCAGCAGCACGGGAGACAGGAACACCGGGGAGCTGTTTTTT. The chain links TRBV11-2 to TRBJ2-2; weak D call: TRBD2 (6 bases). Germline V gene data show CDR1 as SGHAT and CDR2 as FQNNGV. The length of the CDR3 is 15 residues. Trimming removed 5 bases from V and 1 base from J, with 11 bases in between.

About this clone itself: Its ends do not fully match the called genes, so a read error is possible. The V call is TRBV2, the J call TRBJ1-1; 7 bases line up with TRBD1. Germline assignment: CDR1 SNHLY and CDR2 FYNNEI. CDR3 length: 13 residues. The CDR3 loop reads CASRDRVKTEAFF. The DNA of the CDR3 is TGTGCCAGCAGAGACAGGGTGAAGACTGAAGCTTTCTTT.

The CDR3, as DNA: TGCGCCAGCAGCTCGAACTACGGGACAGGGTTAGGAAACACCATATATTTT. It yields the protein CASSSNYGTGLGNTIYF. The rearrangement uses TRBV5-1 and TRBJ1-3; 9 bases line up with TRBD1. The CDR3 extends over 17 amino acids. Germline V gene sequence: CDR1 SGHRS, CDR2 YFSETQ. V trimming: 3 bases; J trimming: 4 bases; junction bases outside the gene matches: 11.

J is TRBJ1-5 and V is TRBV5-4; 11 nucleotides line up with TRBD1. Germline CDR1 reads SGHNT; CDR2 reads YYREEE (reference sequence). There are 17 residues in the CDR3. The junction had 7 bases not matched to a gene; V was cut back by 4 bases and J by 1 base. DNA of the CDR3: TGTGCCAGCAGCGCCGGGACAGGGGGAGCGAGCAATCAGCCCCAGCATTTT. Translated: CASSAGTGGASNQPQHF.

V and J are TRBV10-3 and TRBJ1-1, with 12 bases fitting TRBD1. V trimming: 6 bases; J trimming: 2 bases; junction bases outside the gene matches: 7. CDR1 ENHRY and CDR2 SYGVKD come from the germline V gene. This CDR3 spans 16 amino acids. In DNA, the CDR3 is TGTGCCATCAGGCCGGGACAGGGGGCTCCCAACACTGAAGCTTTCTTT. Protein product: CAIRPGQGAPNTEAFF.

V gene TRBV6-5 combines with J gene TRBJ1-2; 8 nucleotides align to TRBD1. Looked up from germline, CDR1 is MNHEY and CDR2 is SVGAGI. This CDR3 region has 15 residues. J was trimmed by 3 bases and V by 5 bases; bases with no gene match: 8. This CDR3 is CASSRFPTGDYGYTF. The CDR3 bases are TGTGCCAGCAGTAGGTTCCCGACAGGGGACTATGGCTACACCTTC.

The DNA of the CDR3 is TGTGCCAGCAGCCCACAGCGGGACACCGGGGAGCTGTTTTTT. Its protein is CASSPQRDTGELFF. The chain links TRBV7-3 to TRBJ2-2, with D possibly TRBD2 on 6 matching bases. The V and J ends lost 5 bases and 3 bases respectively, with 10 bases between them. The CDR3 runs 14 residues. Germline V gene lookup returns CDR1 SGHTA and CDR2 FQGTGA.

The chain employs TRBV7-2 and TRBJ1-1, with a weak D call TRBD1 (5 bases). The CDR3 sequence is 15 residues long. With 3 bases removed from V and 1 base from J, the gap between germline ends came to 12 bases. In germline, CDR1 is SGHTA, CDR2 FQGNSA. The CDR3 nucleotides read TGTGCCAGCAGCTTTCCAGGGCGCGCGAACACTGAAGCTTTCTTT. It is translated as CASSFPGRANTEAFF.